This passage covers 2 T cell receptor beta chains from one sample sequenced in a study of T cell repertoires in cytomegalovirus infection. Each CDR3 protein gets one entry after TCRdb re-called the reads with MiXCR. The table records roughly 250,000 distinct CDR3 sequences, 9% to 15% of them present only once. The sample consisted of PBMCs. The receptors originated from a human donor in good health (CMV status not recorded). Some clones in this sample may be carry-over from other donors' samples.

The sample holds many counts of this clonotype. This CDR3 reads CASSSGQLNTEAFF. Written as DNA, the CDR3 is TGTGCCAGCAGCTCTGGACAGCTGAACACTGAAGCTTTCTTT. This rearrangement joins TRBV7-9 to TRBJ1-1, with D possibly matching TRBD1 (6 bases). This CDR3 has 14 residues. Trimming removed 4 bases from V and 0 bases from J, with 9 bases in between. The germline CDR1 and CDR2 sequences are SEHNR and FQNEAQ (reference sequence).

This clonotype was observed at least ten times. The V and J genes are TRBV28 and TRBJ1-3, with D possibly being TRBD1 (6 bases). Germline CDR1 reads MDHEN; CDR2 reads SYDVKM. This CDR3 contains 16 residues. Trimming removed 6 bases from V and 4 bases from J, with 19 bases in between. The CDR3 coding sequence is TGTGCCAGCAGCCTGAGTGGGGGGGCCTTGGGAAACACCATATATTTT. Translated, it gives CASSLSGGALGNTIYF.